Listed below are T cell receptor beta chains from one sample, sequenced in a study of CD8 T cells in Susac syndrome. TCRdb fed the immunoSEQ multiplex PCR reads into MiXCR, producing one record per CDR3 protein. This table has more than 100,000 distinct CDR3 sequences, roughly 76% appearing once. Sequencing used CD8+ T cells from PBMCs. The origin of the receptors is a human donor with multiple sclerosis. Both conserved end residues are part of each CDR3. A D gene is named only where the DNA matches it firmly. Expanded clones get a size class; other rows say once, few or many, or leave the size out.

V	D	size	J	CDR3	DNA
TRBV29-1	TRBD1	.	TRBJ2-3	CSARDRGGSEDTQYF	TGCAGCGCCCGGGACAGGGGGGGGTCGGAAGATACGCAGTATTTT
TRBV27	.	.	TRBJ2-7	CASSLSWTLSSYEQYF	TGTGCCAGCAGTTTATCATGGACTCTTAGCTCCTACGAGCAGTACTTC
TRBV12-3/TRBV12-4	.	.	TRBJ2-2	CASTLVLSGWELFF	TGTGCCAGCACCCTAGTGCTATCTGGCTGGGAGCTGTTTTTT
TRBV16	.	.	TRBJ1-2	CASSPGARGYTF	TGTGCCAGCAGCCCTGGGGCACGAGGCTACACCTTC
TRBV2	TRBD2	.	TRBJ2-1	CASSESTAQGTSGYNEQFF	TGTGCCAGCAGTGAGTCTACGGCGCAGGGGACTAGCGGCTACAATGAGCAGTTCTTC
TRBV4-3	.	.	TRBJ1-1	CASSHPTGGPTEAFF	TGCGCCAGCAGCCACCCCACGGGGGGGCCCACTGAAGCTTTCTTT
TRBV2	TRBD1	.	TRBJ1-6	CASSEGGTGGYSPLHF	TGTGCCAGCAGTGAAGGAGGGACAGGGGGTTATTCACCCCTCCACTTT
TRBV13	.	.	TRBJ2-1	CASSLGEGGPYNEQFF	TGTGCCAGCAGCTTAGGGGAGGGCGGTCCCTACAATGAGCAGTTCTTC
TRBV19	TRBD1	.	TRBJ1-1	CASSAGGLTEAFF	TGTGCCAGTAGCGCAGGGGGTTTGACTGAAGCTTTCTTT
TRBV9	TRBD1	.	TRBJ2-1	CASSPPQGLRQFF	TGTGCCAGCAGCCCCCCACAGGGGTTGCGGCAGTTCTTC
TRBV12-3/TRBV12-4	.	.	TRBJ2-7	CASSLGVDEQYF	TGTGCCAGCAGTTTAGGAGTAGACGAGCAGTACTTC
TRBV27	.	.	TRBJ2-6	CASSPHISGANVLTF	TGTGCCAGCAGCCCTCACATCTCTGGGGCCAACGTCCTGACTTTC
TRBV13	.	.	TRBJ1-4	CASSTGRNEKLFF	TGTGCCAGCAGCACGGGACGTAATGAAAAACTGTTTTTT
TRBV11-2	.	.	TRBJ1-2	CASSSPDVYGYTF	TGTGCCAGCAGCTCCCCAGACGTGTATGGCTACACCTTC
TRBV12-2	.	.	TRBJ1-5	CASRLGKDDQPQHF	TGTGCAAGTCGCTTAGGTAAGGACGATCAGCCCCAGCATTTT
TRBV30	.	few	TRBJ2-1	CAWTQGSFHEQFF	TGTGCCTGGACCCAGGGTAGCTTCCATGAGCAGTTCTTC
TRBV7-2	TRBD2	once	TRBJ2-1	CASSLMAGGIYNEQFF	TGTGCCAGCAGCTTAATGGCGGGAGGGATCTACAATGAGCAGTTCTTC
TRBV7-8	.	.	TRBJ2-7	CASSLGEGQRYF	TGTGCCAGCAGCTTAGGGGAGGGACAAAGGTACTTC
TRBV7-9	.	once	TRBJ2-1	CASSLVSGSYNEQFF	TGTGCCAGCAGCTTAGTCTCCGGGAGCTACAATGAGCAGTTCTTC
TRBV7-8	TRBD2	.	TRBJ2-1	CASSWTSGRAHNEQFF	TGTGCCAGCAGCTGGACTAGCGGGAGGGCCCACAATGAGCAGTTCTTC
TRBV27	.	.	TRBJ2-1	CASSSATRLANEQFF	TGTGCCAGCAGTTCGGCCACGAGGCTAGCCAATGAGCAGTTCTTC
TRBV30	.	.	TRBJ1-1	CAWTEGTGSAEAFF	TGTGCCTGGACGGAGGGGACGGGGAGCGCTGAAGCTTTCTTT
TRBV2	.	.	TRBJ2-1	CASSDKLNEQFF	TGTGCCAGCAGTGATAAGTTGAATGAGCAGTTCTTC
TRBV30	.	.	TRBJ2-1	CAWGVSRNEQLF	TGTGCCTGGGGTGTGTCTCGGAATGAGCAGCTCTTC
TRBV6-1	TRBD2	.	TRBJ2-1	CASGRANDEQFF	TGTGCCAGCGGGAGGGCCAACGATGAGCAGTTCTTC
TRBV4-3	.	.	TRBJ1-4	CASSQDSEGLAEKLFF	TGCGCCAGCAGCCAAGATAGTGAGGGACTTGCTGAAAAACTGTTTTTT
TRBV7-9	.	once	TRBJ1-6	CASSSTPKGSPLHF	TGTGCCAGCAGCTCGACACCAAAGGGTTCACCCCTCCACTTT
TRBV29-1	.	.	TRBJ2-7	CSVEQGYEQYF	TGCAGCGTTGAACAGGGCTACGAGCAGTACTTC